These T cell receptor beta chains were read from a single sample in a study of PD-1 blockade in classical Hodgkin lymphoma. The repertoire was sequenced with immunoSEQ multiplex PCR; TCRdb's copy has only in-frame clones and lacks some. The sample shows tens of thousands of clones, about 92% of them seen only once. This specimen was peripheral blood mononuclear cells (PBMCs), taken at baseline. The receptors come from a human donor with classical Hodgkin lymphoma. Both conserved end residues are part of each CDR3. A D gene is named only where the DNA matches it firmly. The size entry is marked missing in some rows and otherwise reads once, few, many or a size class.

>TRBJ1-3|TRBV7-2|.|.
CASSLDSSGNTIYF
TGTGCCAGCAGCTTAGACAGCTCTGGAAACACCATATATTTT
>TRBJ2-3|TRBV27|.|.
CASSRRTSGSTDTQYF
TGTGCCAGCAGCCGTCGTACGAGCGGTAGCACAGATACGCAGTATTTT
>TRBJ2-2|TRBV10-1|.|once
CASSPGFTGELFF
TGCGCCAGCTCCCCAGGGTTCACCGGGGAGCTGTTTTTT
>TRBJ2-7|TRBV5-6|.|.
CASSGMGPSYEQYF
TGTGCCAGCAGCGGGATGGGGCCCTCCTACGAGCAGTACTTC
>TRBJ2-2|TRBV18|.|.
CASSRGLLDLTGELFF
TGTGCCAGCTCACGAGGACTTTTAGATCTTACCGGGGAGCTGTTTTTT
>TRBJ1-6|TRBV5-1|.|few
CASSLTGADNSPLHF
TGCGCCAGCAGCTTGACGGGCGCCGATAATTCACCCCTCCACTTT
>TRBJ2-7|TRBV19|TRBD1|.
CASSISGLGRGFYEQYF
TGTGCCAGTAGTATATCGGGGCTGGGCAGGGGGTTCTACGAGCAGTACTTC
>TRBJ1-4|TRBV10-2|TRBD1|once
CASSTTSGTVNEKLFF
TGCGCCAGCAGCACCACCTCCGGGACAGTTAATGAAAAACTGTTTTTT
>TRBJ1-5|TRBV19|.|.
CASSIVRNDYSNQPQHF
TGTGCCAGTAGTATAGTTAGGAACGATTATAGCAATCAGCCCCAGCATTTT
>TRBJ2-6|TRBV13|.|few
CASSLAGYGANVLTF
TGTGCCAGCAGCTTAGCCGGGTATGGGGCCAACGTCCTGACTTTC
>TRBJ1-4|TRBV11-2|.|.
CASSLDPQGTNEKLFF
TGTGCCAGCAGCTTAGATCCCCAGGGGACTAATGAAAAACTGTTTTTT
>TRBJ2-1|TRBV28|.|.
CASSSGFEQFF
TGTGCCAGCAGCTCAGGTTTTGAGCAGTTCTTC
>TRBJ2-7|TRBV10-3|.|.
CAIRRPGESYEQYF
TGTGCCATCAGGCGGCCGGGCGAATCCTACGAGCAGTACTTC
>TRBJ1-1|TRBV6-1|.|.
CASSSPGGTEAFF
TGTGCCAGCAGTAGTCCGGGGGGCACTGAAGCTTTCTTT
>TRBJ1-2|TRBV7-9|.|.
CASSLRGLLGYTF
TGTGCCAGCAGCTTACGGGGGTTGCTTGGCTACACCTTC
>TRBJ1-4|TRBV6-6|.|.
CASTAPGAGEKLFF
TGTGCCAGCACCGCGCCAGGGGCAGGGGAAAAACTGTTTTTT
>TRBJ2-3|TRBV29-1|.|once
CSVEHRDVTDTQYF
TGCAGCGTTGAACACCGGGACGTCACAGATACGCAGTATTTT
>TRBJ2-1|TRBV11-2|TRBD2|.
CASSHYSGRRSYNEQFF
TGTGCCAGCAGCCACTATAGCGGGAGGCGCTCCTACAATGAGCAGTTCTTC
>TRBJ2-7|TRBV10-3|TRBD1|.
CAISEQPGTGSYEQYF
TGTGCCATCAGTGAGCAACCCGGGACAGGATCCTACGAGCAGTACTTC
>TRBJ1-1|TRBV2|.|.
CASRVNAEAFF
TGTGCCAGCAGGGTTAACGCTGAAGCTTTCTTT
>TRBJ2-2|TRBV19|.|.
CASSISGGLRGLFF
TGTGCCAGTAGTATATCAGGGGGACTGCGCGGGCTGTTTTTT
>TRBJ2-7|TRBV28|TRBD1|.
CATTGQSYEQYF
TGTGCCACCACGGGACAGTCCTACGAGCAGTACTTC
>TRBJ1-5|TRBV7-9|.|.
CASSLDGKRGGNQPQHF
TGTGCCAGCAGCTTAGACGGGAAGCGTGGGGGCAATCAGCCCCAGCATTTT
>TRBJ2-5|TRBV25-1|TRBD1|medium-sized
CASSERGHQETQYF
TGTGCCAGCAGTGAAAGGGGGCACCAAGAGACCCAGTACTTC
>TRBJ1-4|TRBV4-1|.|.
CASSQDWDRVTNEKLFF
TGCGCCAGCAGCCAAGATTGGGACCGAGTAACTAATGAAAAACTGTTTTTT
>TRBJ2-3|TRBV30|TRBD2|.
CAWTGGATDTQYF
TGTGCCTGGACGGGGGGGGCCACAGATACGCAGTATTTT
>TRBJ2-7|TRBV7-2|.|.
CASSLDLAAYEQYF
TGTGCCAGCAGCTTAGATCTAGCTGCCTACGAGCAGTACTTC
>TRBJ2-1|TRBV7-3|TRBD2|.
CASSPSWTSGNEQFF
TGTGCCAGCAGCCCCAGCTGGACTAGCGGGAATGAGCAGTTCTTC
>TRBJ2-3|TRBV5-1|.|.
CASSLARGPSQGDTQYF
TGCGCCAGCAGCTTGGCCAGAGGTCCCTCCCAGGGGGATACGCAGTATTTT
>TRBJ2-5|TRBV5-1|TRBD2|.
CASSLNFPQTSGSVQETQYF
TGCGCCAGCAGCTTGAATTTCCCGCAGACTAGCGGGAGTGTGCAAGAGACCCAGTACTTC
>TRBJ2-2|TRBV5-6|.|.
CASSLFVGGYTGELFF
TGTGCCAGCAGCTTGTTTGTCGGGGGCTATACCGGGGAGCTGTTTTTT
>TRBJ2-3|TRBV5-1|.|.
CASSLTPEDTQYF
TGCGCCAGCAGCCTGACCCCTGAGGATACGCAGTATTTT
>TRBJ2-7|TRBV27|TRBD2|.
CASSLYGLAGGPADEQYF
TGTGCCAGCAGTTTATACGGACTAGCGGGGGGGCCCGCGGATGAGCAGTACTTC
>TRBJ2-7|TRBV19|TRBD2|.
CASSMTGLAHEQYF
TGTGCCAGTAGTATGACTGGACTAGCGCATGAGCAGTACTTC